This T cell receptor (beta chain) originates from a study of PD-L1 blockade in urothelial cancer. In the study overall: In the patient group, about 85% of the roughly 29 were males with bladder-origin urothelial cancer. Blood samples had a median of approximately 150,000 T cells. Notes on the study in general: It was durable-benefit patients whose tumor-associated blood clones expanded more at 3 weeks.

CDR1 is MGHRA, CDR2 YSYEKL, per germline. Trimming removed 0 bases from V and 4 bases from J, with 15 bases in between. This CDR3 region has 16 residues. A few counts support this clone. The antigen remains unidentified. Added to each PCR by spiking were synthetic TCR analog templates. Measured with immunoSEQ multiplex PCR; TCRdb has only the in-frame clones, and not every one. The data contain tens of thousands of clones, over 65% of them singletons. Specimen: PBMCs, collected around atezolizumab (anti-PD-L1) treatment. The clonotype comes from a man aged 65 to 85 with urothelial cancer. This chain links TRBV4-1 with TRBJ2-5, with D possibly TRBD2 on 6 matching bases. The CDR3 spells CASSQEGGVAIETQYF. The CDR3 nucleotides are TGCGCCAGCAGCCAAGAAGGAGGGGTTGCGATAGAGACCCAGTACTTC.